This T cell receptor beta chain was documented in a study of cytomegalovirus exposure and HLA in healthy donors. Study context: Per a later analysis, the approximately 600 first-cohort and some 130 validation repertoires shared one platform.

As for this clone: Its cognate antigen is unknown.

Study-wide points: Cytomegalovirus-associated TCR beta chains were listed, numbering under 200. Later, an analysis found that TCR clusters from the first cohort tended to co-occur in the 90 to 150 validation repertoires. It was reported that the classifier diagnosed cytomegalovirus status with high specificity and sensitivity in both the original and validation cohorts.

CDR1 and CDR2 (germline): SEHNR, FQNEAQ (reference sequence). This CDR3 has 13 amino acids. Deletions cut 4 bases from V and 2 bases from J, with 8 bases between. Clones were read by immunoSEQ multiplex PCR, and TCRdb kept only the in-frame ones, dropping some. The data contain around 220,000 clones, 80% to 85% of them seen just once; the ten biggest clones take up around an eighth. The V and J genes are TRBV7-9 and TRBJ1-2; D gene uncertain. Sequenced input: PBMCs. The TCR sequence derives from a woman between 25 and 40 years old in good health and CMV-seropositive. CDR3 in amino acids: CASSWAGNYGYTF. Here the CDR3 DNA reads TGTGCCAGCAGCTGGGCAGGAAACTATGGCTACACCTTC.